This entry lists 18 T cell receptor beta chains sequenced from one sample in a study of cytomegalovirus exposure and HLA in healthy donors. A multiplex PCR was run with 60 Vbeta primers and 13 Jbeta primers. Clones were sequenced by immunoSEQ multiplex PCR, and TCRdb holds only the in-frame ones, with some missing. The table shows 150,000 to 250,000 clones, with roughly 79% occurring only once. Sequencing was done on a sample of PBMCs. The receptor source for this set is a man aged 25-40 years in good health and CMV-seronegative.

The chain is built from TRBV28 and TRBJ2-3, with 9 bases lining up with TRBD2. Germline CDR1 and CDR2: MDHEN and SYDVKM. The CDR3 extends over 16 amino acids. The V segment lost 5 bases and the J segment 2 bases; nucleotides outside the gene matches: 8. The CDR3 DNA sequence: TGTGCCAGCAGTACTCTAGCGGGGAGGACCACAGATACGCAGTATTTT. Translating it yields CASSTLAGRTTDTQYF.

CDR3 sequence (DNA): TGTGCCAGCCTCCAAAGGGGAGGGGGACTAGGGGTAAAAAGCTCCTACAATGAGCAGTTCTTC. It codes for CASLQRGGGLGVKSSYNEQFF. The rearrangement links TRBV2 to TRBJ2-1, with TRBD2 identical over 8 bases. Looked up from germline, CDR1 is SNHLY and CDR2 is FYNNEI. This CDR3 spans 21 amino acids. The V gene end was trimmed by 8 bases and the J gene end by 0 bases; junction bases not matched to a gene: 24. The variable domain in full, completed from reference TRBV2 and TRBJ2-1, reads EPEVTQTPSHQVTQMGQEVILRCVPISNHLYFYWYRQILGQKVEFLVSFYNNEISEKSEIFDDQFSVERPDGSNFTLKIRSTKLEDSAMYFCASLQRGGGLGVKSSYNEQFFGPGTRLTVL.

This clone was seen a handful of times. The V and J genes are TRBV7-2 and TRBJ2-3, with a possible D match to TRBD2 (6 bases). Germline CDR1 and CDR2: SGHTA and FQGNSA. The CDR3 length is 15 residues. Trimming took 5 bases from V and 2 from J, leaving 14 bases between them. The CDR3 DNA reads TGTGCCAGCAGCCCGGGACTCCTCACCACAGATACGCAGTATTTT. It encodes CASSPGLLTTDTQYF.

The gene calls are TRBV7-9 and TRBJ1-1, with D perhaps TRBD1 (5 bases). This CDR3 spans 14 amino acids. V lost 0 bases to trimming and J lost 1 base, with 6 bases between them. Germline loops: CDR1 SEHNR, CDR2 FQNEAQ (reference sequence). CDR3 sequence reads: CASSLAQGNTEAFF. CDR3 DNA sequence: TGTGCCAGCAGCTTAGCTCAGGGGAACACTGAAGCTTTCTTT.

This clone has more than one count but fewer than ten. The gene calls are TRBV7-9 and TRBJ2-1; the match to TRBD2 covers 11 bases. This CDR3 is built from 14 residues. Germline V gene sequence: CDR1 SEHNR, CDR2 FQNEAQ (reference sequence). Trimming at V came to 3 bases and at J to 10 bases, leaving 5 bases not matched to a gene. The CDR3 sequence: CASSLTSGIGEQFF. CDR3 nucleotides: TGTGCCAGCAGCTTGACTAGCGGGATTGGCGAGCAGTTCTTC.

The CDR3 reads CASSRIGTTKGGEKLFF. CDR3 in DNA: TGCGCCAGCAGTCGGATTGGGACAACAAAGGGTGGTGAAAAACTGTTTTTT. V usage is TRBV4-1 and J usage is TRBJ1-4; maybe TRBD1 (6 bases). V was shortened by 6 bases and J by 7 bases, with 24 bases between the two germline ends. Germline V CDR1 and CDR2: MGHRA, YSYEKL. The CDR3 has 17 amino acids.

This clone was picked up one time. V gene TRBV2 combines with J gene TRBJ2-3; TRBD1 agrees at 7 bases. The V segment lost 7 bases and the J segment 0 bases; nucleotides outside the gene matches: 1. Germline CDR1 SNHLY, CDR2 FYNNEI. This CDR3 is built from 13 residues. The CDR3 bases are TGTGCCAGCAAGGGGGCGAGCACAGATACGCAGTATTTT. Its translation: CASKGASTDTQYF.

The chain couples TRBV2 to TRBJ2-7, with a weak D call TRBD2 (6 bases). The CDR3 extends over 13 amino acids. Germline V lookup: CDR1 SNHLY, CDR2 FYNNEI. The V end was cut by 5 bases, the J end by 4 bases, with 12 bases between. CDR3: CASSRDFGYEQYF. The CDR3 bases are TGTGCCAGCAGTCGGGACTTCGGATACGAGCAGTACTTC.

This rearrangement joins TRBV4-1 to TRBJ1-1; 7 nucleotides line up with TRBD1. CDR3 length equals 15 residues. CDR1 and CDR2 from the germline V gene are MGHRA and YSYEKL. Trimming took 3 bases from V and 2 from J; bases not matched to a gene: 6. The chain's CDR3 is CASSHGGGLNTEAFF. CDR3 DNA sequence: TGCGCCAGCAGCCATGGAGGGGGCCTAAACACTGAAGCTTTCTTT.

The chain recombines TRBV10-1 with TRBJ2-5; D may be TRBD2 (6 bases). In germline, CDR1 is WNHNN, CDR2 SYGVQD (reference sequence). The CDR3 runs 16 residues. The V end was cut by 5 bases, the J end by 2 bases, with 18 bases between. The DNA for the CDR3 is TGCGCCAGCAGTCAAGGGACTCCCGGAGTTCAAGAGACCCAGTACTTC. Translating it yields CASSQGTPGVQETQYF.

This rearrangement joins TRBV7-9 to TRBJ2-7; TRBD1 agrees at 9 bases. Germline CDR1 reads SEHNR; CDR2 reads FQNEAQ (reference sequence). With 4 bases clipped from V and 3 bases from J, the junction kept 19 bases outside the gene matches. The CDR3 is 19 residues long. CDR3: CASSSPRDRVPNIHYEQYF. Written as DNA, the CDR3 is TGTGCCAGCAGCTCCCCCAGGGACAGGGTCCCCAACATCCACTACGAGCAGTACTTC.

The chain carries TRBV5-1 and TRBJ1-5; TRBD1 is a possible D gene (6 bases). CDR1 is SGHRS, CDR2 YFSETQ, per germline. Trimming pared 0 bases from V and 6 bases from J, leaving 10 bases between. The CDR3 runs to 14 residues. The CDR3 region has the DNA TGCGCCAGCAGCTTGGGGGGGACAAGTCAGCCCCAGCATTTT. Translation: CASSLGGTSQPQHF. Together with reference TRBV5-1 and TRBJ1-5, the CDR3 gives the full variable domain: KAGVTQTPRYLIKTRGQQVTLSCSPISGHRSVSWYQQTPGQGLQFLFEYFSETQRNKGNFPGRFSGRQFSNSRSEMNVSTLELGDSALYLCASSLGGTSQPQHFGDGTRLSIL.

The CDR3 loop is CASRRGAGTDTQYF. CDR3 sequence (DNA): TGTGCCAGCAGGCGGGGGGCTGGCACAGATACGCAGTATTTT. The rearrangement joins TRBV27 to TRBJ2-3, with TRBD2 identical over 8 bases. This CDR3 region has 14 residues. Germline CDR1 reads MNHEY; CDR2 reads SMNVEV (reference sequence). J lost 1 base, V lost 6 bases, and 3 bases had no gene match.

Turning to this clone: The identical CDR3 is also encoded by other nucleotide sequences in the sample. The genes are TRBV9 and TRBJ2-5; tentatively, D is TRBD1 (5 bases). V dropped 5 bases and J dropped 1 base, with 9 bases sitting between them. CDR3 size: 13 residues. In germline, CDR1 is SGDLS, CDR2 YYNGEE. The CDR3: CASSRDSQETQYF. The CDR3 coding sequence is TGTGCCAGCAGTAGAGACAGCCAAGAGACCCAGTACTTC.

This rearrangement joins TRBV2 to TRBJ1-4, with D maybe TRBD1 (6 bases). CDR1 and CDR2 (germline): SNHLY, FYNNEI. Trimming took 11 bases from V and 5 from J, leaving 15 bases between them. The CDR3 is 13 residues long. DNA of the CDR3: TGTGCCGGGTCAACAGGGCTCAATGAAAAACTGTTTTTT. It specifies CAGSTGLNEKLFF.

The chain carries TRBV7-3 and TRBJ1-2, with TRBD1 as a possible D gene (6 bases). V lost 5 bases, J lost 5 bases, and 21 bases lay in between. Germline V lookup: CDR1 SGHTA, CDR2 FQGTGA. This CDR3 is built from 16 residues. CDR3 DNA sequence: TGTGCCAGCAGCCCCACCCACTCCGGGACAAATTATGGCTACACCTTC. This codes for CASSPTHSGTNYGYTF.

The chain couples TRBV5-1 to TRBJ1-3, with 8 bases identical to TRBD1. The germline CDR1 and CDR2 sequences are SGHRS and YFSETQ. J was trimmed by 2 bases and V by 4 bases; bases with no gene match: 2. This CDR3 region has 14 residues. CDR3: CASSGGQAGNTIYF. In nucleotides, the CDR3 is TGCGCCAGCAGCGGGGGACAGGCTGGAAACACCATATATTTT.

V gene TRBV27 combines with J gene TRBJ2-3; 8 bases line up with TRBD2. Germline-derived CDR1 and CDR2 are MNHEY and SMNVEV (reference sequence). V lost 8 bases and J lost 5; bases outside the gene matches: 6. The CDR3 sequence is 13 residues long. Here the CDR3 DNA reads TGTGCCAGCCACGGGGGGGTGGGAGATACGCAGTATTTT. Residues: CASHGGVGDTQYF.